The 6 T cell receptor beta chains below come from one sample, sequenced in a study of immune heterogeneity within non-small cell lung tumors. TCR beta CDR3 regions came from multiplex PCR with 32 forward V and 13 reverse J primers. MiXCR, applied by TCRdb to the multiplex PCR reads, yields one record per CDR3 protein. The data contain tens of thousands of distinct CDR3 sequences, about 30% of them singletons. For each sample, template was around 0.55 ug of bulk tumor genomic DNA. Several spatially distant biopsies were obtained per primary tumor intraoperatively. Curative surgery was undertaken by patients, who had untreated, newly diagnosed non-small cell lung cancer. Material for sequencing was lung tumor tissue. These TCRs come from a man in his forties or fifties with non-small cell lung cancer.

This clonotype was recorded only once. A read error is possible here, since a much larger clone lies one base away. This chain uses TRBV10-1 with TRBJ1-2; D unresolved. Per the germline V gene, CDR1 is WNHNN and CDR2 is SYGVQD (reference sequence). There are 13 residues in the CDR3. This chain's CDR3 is CSSTFSSNYGYTF. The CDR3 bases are TGCTCCAGCACGTTCTCCTCCAACTATGGCTACACCTTC.

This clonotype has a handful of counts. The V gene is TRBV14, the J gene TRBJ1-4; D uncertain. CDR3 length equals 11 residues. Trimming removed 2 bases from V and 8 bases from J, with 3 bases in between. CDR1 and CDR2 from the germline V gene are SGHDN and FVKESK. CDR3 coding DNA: TGTGCCAGCAGCCAACGGGAAAAACTGTTTTTT. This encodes CASSQREKLFF.

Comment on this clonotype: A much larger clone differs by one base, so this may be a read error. The CDR3 DNA is TGTGCCAGCATTTTTTTGGGTTCCTACAATGAGCAGTTCTTC. Residues: CASIFLGSYNEQFF. The gene calls are TRBV12-3 or TRBV12-4 and TRBJ2-1, with unresolved D. CDR3 length: 14 residues. V was pared by 7 bases and J by 1 base, with 11 bases between.

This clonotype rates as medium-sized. The chain's CDR3 is CASSEWRQGGYGYTF. DNA for the CDR3: TGTGCCAGCAGTGAATGGAGACAGGGTGGCTATGGCTACACCTTC. The gene calls are TRBV6-1 and TRBJ1-2; 7 nucleotides match TRBD1. Germline V gene data show CDR1 as MNHNS and CDR2 as SASEGT. V shed 2 bases, J shed 4 bases, and the junction held 7 bases outside the gene matches. The CDR3 runs to 15 residues.

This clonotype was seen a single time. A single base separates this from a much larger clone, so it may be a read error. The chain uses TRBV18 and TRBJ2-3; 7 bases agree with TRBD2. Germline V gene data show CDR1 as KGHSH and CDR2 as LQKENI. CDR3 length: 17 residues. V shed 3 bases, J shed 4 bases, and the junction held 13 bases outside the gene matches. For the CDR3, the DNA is TGTGCCAGCTCACCGGACGGGCGGGAGCCCCGCGCAGATACGCAGTATTTT. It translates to CASSPDGREPRADTQYF. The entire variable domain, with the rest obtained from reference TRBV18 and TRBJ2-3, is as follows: NAGVMQNPRHLVRRRGQEARLRCSPMKGHSHVYWYRQLPEEGLKFMVYLQKENIIDESGMPKERFSAEFPKEGPSILRIQQVVRGDSAAYFCASSPDGREPRADTQYFGPGTRLTVL.

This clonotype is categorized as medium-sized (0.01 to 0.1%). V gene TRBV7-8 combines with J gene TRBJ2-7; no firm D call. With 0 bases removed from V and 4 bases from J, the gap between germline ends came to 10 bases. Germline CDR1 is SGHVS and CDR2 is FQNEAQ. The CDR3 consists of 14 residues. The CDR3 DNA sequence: TGTGCCAGCAGCTTAGCCCAGGCAAAGTACGAGCAGTACTTC. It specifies CASSLAQAKYEQYF.